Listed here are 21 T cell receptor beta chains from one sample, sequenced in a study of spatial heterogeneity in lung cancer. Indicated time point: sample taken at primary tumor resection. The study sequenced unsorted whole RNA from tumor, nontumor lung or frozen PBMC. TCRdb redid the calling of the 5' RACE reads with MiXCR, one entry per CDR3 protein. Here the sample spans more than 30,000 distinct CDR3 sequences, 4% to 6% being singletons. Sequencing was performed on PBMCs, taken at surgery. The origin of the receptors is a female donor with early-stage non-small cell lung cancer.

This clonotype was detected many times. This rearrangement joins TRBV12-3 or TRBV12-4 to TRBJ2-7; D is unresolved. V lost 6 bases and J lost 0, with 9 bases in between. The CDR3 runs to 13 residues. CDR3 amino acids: CASRVAASYEQYF. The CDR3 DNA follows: TGTGCCAGCAGGGTGGCAGCCTCCTACGAGCAGTACTTC.

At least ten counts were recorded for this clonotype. CDR3 amino acids: CATSDTGTSGASTDTQYF. CDR3 coding DNA: TGTGCCACCAGTGACACGGGGACTAGCGGGGCCTCCACAGATACGCAGTATTTT. This chain connects TRBV24-1 to TRBJ2-3; 13 bases line up with TRBD2. The CDR3 extends over 18 amino acids. Germline CDR1 reads KGHDR; CDR2 reads SFDVKD. V trimming: 4 bases; J trimming: 2 bases; junction bases outside the gene matches: 8.

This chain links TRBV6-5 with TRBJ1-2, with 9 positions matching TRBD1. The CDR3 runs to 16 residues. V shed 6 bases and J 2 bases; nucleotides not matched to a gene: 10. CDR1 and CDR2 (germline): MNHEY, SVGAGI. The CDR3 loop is CASRNRGQGWNYGYTF. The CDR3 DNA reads TGTGCCAGCAGAAATCGCGGACAGGGGTGGAACTATGGCTACACCTTC.

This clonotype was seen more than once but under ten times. DNA for the CDR3: TGTGCCAGCGAGGGACAGGGGAAAGATACGCAGTATTTT. Protein: CASEGQGKDTQYF. The rearrangement joins TRBV6-5 to TRBJ2-3; 10 bases match TRBD1. Germline CDR1 reads MNHEY; CDR2 reads SVGAGI. The V segment lost 8 bases and the J segment 5 bases; nucleotides outside the gene matches: 4. The CDR3 runs 13 residues.

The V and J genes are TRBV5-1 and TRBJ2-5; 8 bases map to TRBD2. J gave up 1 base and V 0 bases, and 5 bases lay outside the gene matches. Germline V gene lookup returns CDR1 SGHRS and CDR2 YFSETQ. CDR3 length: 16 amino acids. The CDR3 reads CASSLARGGPQETQYF. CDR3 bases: TGCGCCAGCAGCTTGGCCCGCGGGGGGCCCCAAGAGACCCAGTACTTC.

This CDR3 is CASSQGVGGGETQYF. CDR3 nucleotides: TGTGCCAGCAGCCAGGGCGTAGGCGGGGGAGAGACCCAGTACTTC. The chain combines TRBV9 with TRBJ2-5; 7 bases align to TRBD2. Germline loops: CDR1 SGDLS, CDR2 YYNGEE. The CDR3 extends over 15 amino acids. Losses at the gene ends were 4 bases for V and 4 bases for J; bases not matched to a gene: 10.

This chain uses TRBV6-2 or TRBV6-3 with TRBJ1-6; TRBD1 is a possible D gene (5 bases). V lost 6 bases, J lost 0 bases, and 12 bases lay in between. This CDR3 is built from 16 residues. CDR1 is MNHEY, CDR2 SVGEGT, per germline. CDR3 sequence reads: CASSAAGFSYNSPLHF. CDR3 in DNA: TGTGCCAGCAGCGCCGCAGGGTTCTCCTATAATTCACCCCTCCACTTT.

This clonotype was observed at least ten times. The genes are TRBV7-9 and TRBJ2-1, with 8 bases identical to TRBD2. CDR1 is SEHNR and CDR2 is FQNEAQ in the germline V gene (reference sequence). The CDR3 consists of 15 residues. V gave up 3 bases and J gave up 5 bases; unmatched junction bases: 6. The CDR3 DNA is TGTGCCAGCAGCTTCGGAATAGCGGGGAACAATGAGCAGTTCTTC. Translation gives CASSFGIAGNNEQFF.

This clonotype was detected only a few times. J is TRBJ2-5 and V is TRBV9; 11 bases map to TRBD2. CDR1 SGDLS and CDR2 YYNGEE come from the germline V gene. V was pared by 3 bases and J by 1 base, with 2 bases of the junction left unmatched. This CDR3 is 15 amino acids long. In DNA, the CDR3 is TGTGCCAGCAGCGCTAGCGGGGGGCGCCAAGAGACCCAGTACTTC. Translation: CASSASGGRQETQYF.

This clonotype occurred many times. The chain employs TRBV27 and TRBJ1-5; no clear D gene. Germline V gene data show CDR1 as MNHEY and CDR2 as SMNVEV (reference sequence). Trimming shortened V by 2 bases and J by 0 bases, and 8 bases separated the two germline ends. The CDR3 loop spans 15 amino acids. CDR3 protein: CASSLIPYSNQPQHF. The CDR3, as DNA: TGTGCCAGCAGTTTAATCCCGTATAGCAATCAGCCCCAGCATTTT.

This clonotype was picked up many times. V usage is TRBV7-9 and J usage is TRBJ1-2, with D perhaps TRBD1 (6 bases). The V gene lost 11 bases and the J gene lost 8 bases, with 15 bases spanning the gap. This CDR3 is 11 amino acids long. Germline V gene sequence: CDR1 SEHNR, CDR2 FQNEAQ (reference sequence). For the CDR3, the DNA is TGTGCCGAGGGGGAACAGAAAGGCTACACCTTC. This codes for CAEGEQKGYTF.

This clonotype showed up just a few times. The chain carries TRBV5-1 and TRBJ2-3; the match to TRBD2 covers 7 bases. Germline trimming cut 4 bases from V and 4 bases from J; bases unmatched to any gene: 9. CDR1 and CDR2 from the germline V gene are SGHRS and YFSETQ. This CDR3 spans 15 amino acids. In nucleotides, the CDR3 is TGCGCCAGCAGCCCAGTTTCACTAGCGTCAGATACGCAGTATTTT. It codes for CASSPVSLASDTQYF.

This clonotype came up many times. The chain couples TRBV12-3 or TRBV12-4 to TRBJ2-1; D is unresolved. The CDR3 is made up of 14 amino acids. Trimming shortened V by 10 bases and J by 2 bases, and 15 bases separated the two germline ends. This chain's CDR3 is CATARLVAYNEQFF. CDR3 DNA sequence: TGTGCCACCGCGAGGCTAGTTGCCTACAATGAGCAGTTCTTC.

This chain's CDR3 is CASSLRLGGSAEQFF. CDR3 nucleotides: TGTGCCAGCAGCTTACGACTAGGGGGTTCGGCTGAGCAGTTCTTC. The chain recombines TRBV7-3 with TRBJ2-1, with D possibly called TRBD1 or TRBD2 (6 bases each). Germline V gene lookup returns CDR1 SGHTA and CDR2 FQGTGA. The germline V and J ends were trimmed by 2 bases and 9 bases, with 17 bases remaining between them. This CDR3 region has 15 residues.

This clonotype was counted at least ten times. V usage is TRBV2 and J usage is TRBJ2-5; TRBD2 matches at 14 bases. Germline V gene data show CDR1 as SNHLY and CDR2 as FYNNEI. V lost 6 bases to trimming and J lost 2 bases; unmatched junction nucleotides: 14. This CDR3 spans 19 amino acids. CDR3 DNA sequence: TGTGCCAGCAGCGCTCAACCTTGGACTAGCGGGGGGATTCAAGAGACCCAGTACTTC. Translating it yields CASSAQPWTSGGIQETQYF.

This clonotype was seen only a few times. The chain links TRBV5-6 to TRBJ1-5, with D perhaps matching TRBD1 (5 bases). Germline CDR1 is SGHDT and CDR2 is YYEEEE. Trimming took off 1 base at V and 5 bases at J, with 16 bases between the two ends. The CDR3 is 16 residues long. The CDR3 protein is CASSLFGQGSDQPQHF. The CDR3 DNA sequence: TGTGCCAGCAGCTTGTTTGGCCAGGGCTCGGATCAGCCCCAGCATTTT.

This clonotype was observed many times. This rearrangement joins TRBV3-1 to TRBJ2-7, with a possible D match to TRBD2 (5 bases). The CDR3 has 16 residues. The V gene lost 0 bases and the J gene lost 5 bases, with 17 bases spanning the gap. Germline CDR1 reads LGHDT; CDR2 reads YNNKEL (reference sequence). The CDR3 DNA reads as TGTGCCAGCAGCCAAGACGGGGTAGCACGGAGTCACGAGCAGTACTTC. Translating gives CASSQDGVARSHEQYF.

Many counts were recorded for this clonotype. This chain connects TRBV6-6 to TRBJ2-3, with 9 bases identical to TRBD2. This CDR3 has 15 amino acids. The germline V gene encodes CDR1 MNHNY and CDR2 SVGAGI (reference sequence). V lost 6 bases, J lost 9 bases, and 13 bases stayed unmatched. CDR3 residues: CASRSAGGPMRTQYF. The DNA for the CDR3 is TGTGCCAGCAGGTCTGCGGGGGGGCCGATGCGGACGCAGTATTTT.

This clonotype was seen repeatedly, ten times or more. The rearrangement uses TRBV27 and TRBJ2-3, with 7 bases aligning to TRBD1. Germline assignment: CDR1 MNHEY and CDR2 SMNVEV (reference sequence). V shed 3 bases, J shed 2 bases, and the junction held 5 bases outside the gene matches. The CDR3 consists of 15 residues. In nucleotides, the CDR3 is TGTGCCAGCAGTTTCCAGGGGGTGACCACAGATACGCAGTATTTT. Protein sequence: CASSFQGVTTDTQYF.

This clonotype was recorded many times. DNA of the CDR3: TGTGCCAGCACCCTCGGACTAGCGAAGAACAATGAGCAGTTCTTC. Amino acid sequence: CASTLGLAKNNEQFF. This chain connects TRBV12-3 or TRBV12-4 to TRBJ2-1; 9 bases agree with TRBD2. The CDR3 spans 15 residues. Trimming took 7 bases from V and 5 from J; bases not matched to a gene: 9.

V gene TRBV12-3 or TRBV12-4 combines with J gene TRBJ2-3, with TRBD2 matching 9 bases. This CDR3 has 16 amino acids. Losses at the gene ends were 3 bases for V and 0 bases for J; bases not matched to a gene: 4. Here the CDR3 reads CASSLTSGGSTDTQYF. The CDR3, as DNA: TGTGCCAGCAGTTTGACAAGCGGGGGGAGCACAGATACGCAGTATTTT.